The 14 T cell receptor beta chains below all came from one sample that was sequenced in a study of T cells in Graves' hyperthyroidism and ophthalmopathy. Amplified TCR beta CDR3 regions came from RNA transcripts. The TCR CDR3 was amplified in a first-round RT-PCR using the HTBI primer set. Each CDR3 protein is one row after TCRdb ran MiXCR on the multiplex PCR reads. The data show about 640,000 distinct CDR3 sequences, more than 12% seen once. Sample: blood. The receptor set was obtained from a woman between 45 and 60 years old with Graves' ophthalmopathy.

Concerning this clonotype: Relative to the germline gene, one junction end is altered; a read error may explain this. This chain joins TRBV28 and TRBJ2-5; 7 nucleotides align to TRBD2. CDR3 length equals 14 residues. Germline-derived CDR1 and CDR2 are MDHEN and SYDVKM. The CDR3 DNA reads TGTGCCAGCGCCATAACCCGTAGCGGGTCTCATTCTAACTTC. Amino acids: CASAITRSGSHSNF.

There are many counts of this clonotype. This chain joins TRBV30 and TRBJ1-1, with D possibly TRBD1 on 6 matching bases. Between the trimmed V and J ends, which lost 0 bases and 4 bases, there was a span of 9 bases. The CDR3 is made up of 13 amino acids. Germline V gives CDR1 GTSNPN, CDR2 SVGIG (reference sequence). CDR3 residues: CAWSVNRATEAFF. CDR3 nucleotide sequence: TGTGCCTGGAGTGTAAACAGGGCCACTGAAGCTTTCTTT.

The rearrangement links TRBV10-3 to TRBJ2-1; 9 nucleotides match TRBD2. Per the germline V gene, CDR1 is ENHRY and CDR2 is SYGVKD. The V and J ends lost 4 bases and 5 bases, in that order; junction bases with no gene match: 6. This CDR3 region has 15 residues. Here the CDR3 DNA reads TGTGCCATCAGTGCCCCCCCTAGCGGGAACAATGAGCAGTTCTTC. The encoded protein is CAISAPPSGNNEQFF.

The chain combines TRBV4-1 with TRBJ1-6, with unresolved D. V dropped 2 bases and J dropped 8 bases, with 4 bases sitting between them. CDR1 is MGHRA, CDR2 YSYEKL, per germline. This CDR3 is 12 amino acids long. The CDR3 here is CASSQPYSPLHF. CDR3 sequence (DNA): TGCGCCAGCAGCCAACCTTATTCACCCCTCCACTTT.

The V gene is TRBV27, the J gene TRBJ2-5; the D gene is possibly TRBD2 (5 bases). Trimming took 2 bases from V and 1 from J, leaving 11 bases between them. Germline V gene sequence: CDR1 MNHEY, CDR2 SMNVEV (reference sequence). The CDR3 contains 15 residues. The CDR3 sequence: CASSLTGTLQETQYF. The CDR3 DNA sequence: TGTGCCAGCAGTTTAACGGGAACTCTCCAAGAGACCCAGTACTTC.

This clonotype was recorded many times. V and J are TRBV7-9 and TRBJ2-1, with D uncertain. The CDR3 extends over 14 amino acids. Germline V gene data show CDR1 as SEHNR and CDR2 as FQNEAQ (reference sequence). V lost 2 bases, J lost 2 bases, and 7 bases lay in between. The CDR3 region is CASSLNSPYNEQFF. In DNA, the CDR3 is TGTGCCAGCAGCTTAAACTCTCCCTACAATGAGCAGTTCTTC.

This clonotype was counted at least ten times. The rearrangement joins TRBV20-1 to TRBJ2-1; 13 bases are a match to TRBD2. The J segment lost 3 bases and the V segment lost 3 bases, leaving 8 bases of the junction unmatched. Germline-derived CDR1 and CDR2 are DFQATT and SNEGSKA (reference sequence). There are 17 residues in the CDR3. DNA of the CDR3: TGCAGTGCTAGGAGCCGCAGGACTAGCGGGAGCTACAATGAGCAGTTCTTC. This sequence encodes CSARSRRTSGSYNEQFF.

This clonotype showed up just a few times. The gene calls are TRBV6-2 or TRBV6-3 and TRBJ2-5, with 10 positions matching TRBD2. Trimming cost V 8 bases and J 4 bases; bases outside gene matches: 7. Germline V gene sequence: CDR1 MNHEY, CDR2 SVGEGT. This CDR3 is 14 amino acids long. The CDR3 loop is CASGSGRFPETQYF. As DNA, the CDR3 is TGTGCCAGCGGTAGCGGGAGGTTTCCAGAGACCCAGTACTTC.

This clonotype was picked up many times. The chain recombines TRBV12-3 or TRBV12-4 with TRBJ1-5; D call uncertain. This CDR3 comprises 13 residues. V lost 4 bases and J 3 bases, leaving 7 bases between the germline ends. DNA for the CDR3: TGTGCCAGCAGTTACGGACTCAATCAGCCCCAGCATTTT. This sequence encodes CASSYGLNQPQHF.

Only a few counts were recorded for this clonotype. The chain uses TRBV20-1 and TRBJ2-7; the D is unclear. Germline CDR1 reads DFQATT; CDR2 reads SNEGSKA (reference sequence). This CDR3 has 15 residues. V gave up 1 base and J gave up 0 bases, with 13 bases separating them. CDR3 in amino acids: CSARVLAESSYEQYF. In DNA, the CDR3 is TGCAGTGCTAGAGTTTTGGCGGAAAGCTCCTACGAGCAGTACTTC.

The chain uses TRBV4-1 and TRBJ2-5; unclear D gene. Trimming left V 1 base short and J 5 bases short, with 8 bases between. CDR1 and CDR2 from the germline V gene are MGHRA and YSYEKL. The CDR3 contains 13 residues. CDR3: CASSQVPGETQYF. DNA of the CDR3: TGCGCCAGCAGCCAAGTGCCTGGGGAGACCCAGTACTTC.

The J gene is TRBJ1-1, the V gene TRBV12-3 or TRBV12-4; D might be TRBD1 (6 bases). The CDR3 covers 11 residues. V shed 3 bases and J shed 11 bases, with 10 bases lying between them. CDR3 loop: CASSLGDRAFF. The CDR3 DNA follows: TGTGCCAGCAGTTTGGGAGACAGGGCTTTCTTT.

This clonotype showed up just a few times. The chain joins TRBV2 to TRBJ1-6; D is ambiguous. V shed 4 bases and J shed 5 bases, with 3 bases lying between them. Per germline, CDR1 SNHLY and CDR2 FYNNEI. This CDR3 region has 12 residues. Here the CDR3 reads CASSANNSPLHF. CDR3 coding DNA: TGTGCCAGCAGTGCTAATAATTCACCCCTCCACTTT.

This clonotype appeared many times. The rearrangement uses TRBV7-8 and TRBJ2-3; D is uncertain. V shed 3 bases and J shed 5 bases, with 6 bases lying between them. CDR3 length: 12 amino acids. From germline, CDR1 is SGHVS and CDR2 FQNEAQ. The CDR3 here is CASSFNVDTQYF. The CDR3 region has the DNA TGTGCCAGCAGCTTCAACGTAGATACGCAGTATTTT.